The T cell receptor (beta chain) described here comes from a study of CD8+ T cells in alopecia areata (dated by TCRdb to 2017 to 2018). For context, the study as a whole: The treated patients took part in an open-label pilot trial in which moderate-to-severe alopecia areata was treated with oral tofacitinib at 5 to 10 mg twice daily. Tofacitinib was administered for 6 to 18 months, and 6 months of follow-up off drug were then conducted to assess delayed response and recurrence. The study used high-throughput TCRbeta sequencing to examine T cell clonal expansion in alopecia areata, in both the C3H/HeJ mouse model and human patients. Scalp tissue and sorted CD4+ and CD8+ peripheral blood T cells from patchy and totalis/universalis alopecia areata patients and from healthy controls were covered by human TCRbeta sequencing. Tofacitinib-treated patients had biopsies at baseline and at 4 and 24 weeks of treatment, with a later scalp biopsy in several patients. Scalp clonality was compared among normal scalp (n=4), patchy alopecia areata scalp (n=8), and alopecia totalis/universalis scalp (n=8). The RNA source kit depended on sample type: the PAXgene miRNA kit for fixed scalp, the miRNeasy kit for PBMCs, and the RNeasy kit for mouse skin. Amplification of TCRbeta CDR3 regions was done by immunoSEQ multiplex PCR using 35 Vbeta forward primers and 13 Jbeta reverse primers.

The V and J ends are trimmed by 0 bases and 4 bases, leaving 13 bases between them. For CDR1 and CDR2, the germline V gene (reference sequence) lists PRHDT and FYEKMQ. Inclusive of the bounding cysteine and phenylalanine, the CDR3 is 16 residues long. Only CDR3 DNA remains: 48 bases, in frame from the first base. This sample's time point label indicates: baseline before oral tofacitinib. Lesional scalp punch biopsies and peripheral blood were collected from alopecia areata patients. After PBMCs were isolated by density centrifugation and stained for CD3, CD4 and CD8, a FACSAria was used to sort CD4+ and CD8+ T cells. To prepare the library, the immunoSEQ multiplex PCR assay was applied. RNA was extracted from all samples and reverse transcribed into cDNA, which served as template for TCR sequencing. SuperScript III was used to make first-strand cDNA, primed with a 2:1 mix of oligo-dT and random hexamers. A synthetic immune receptor repertoire was used to measure amplification bias, and any remaining bias was corrected computationally. The paper's processing steps were these. Raw reads were preprocessed to remove errors, and CDR3 was defined by IMGT conventions from the conserved cysteine to phenylalanine. To get clonality, Shannon entropy was normalized by log2 of the number of productive unique TCRs and the result was subtracted from 1. CD4 or CD8 identity of scalp clones was inferred by cross-referencing scalp TCRbeta sequences with sorted blood CD4 and CD8 repertoires. Drawn from immuneACCESS, this table holds only the in-frame rearrangements with V and J called that TCRdb kept. Clones are partly lost; checked studies trace under half to an unresolved V gene and leave the rest unexplained. The DNA was the basis for D and trimming; V, J and clone size are from that table. In this sample the table shows approximately 57,000 clones, over 95% of which occur a single time. The ten largest make up under 30% of the sample.

Here is what the overall study found, with its caveats: TCR sequences shared between patients were less clear than in mice, possibly partly because of HLA diversity in the patient population. Scalp TCR repertoire analysis is complicated because resident alphabeta T cells in normal human skin are also sequenced, whereas mouse skin is dominated by gammadelta T cells. Compared with normal scalp, lesional scalp had higher clonality and more expanded CD8+ clones, particularly in alopecia totalis/universalis, a pattern that suggests antigenic drive.

A remark on this clone: There is no known antigen for this receptor. The input lacks base qualities; no much larger clone sits a single base away.

Sample: CD8+ T cells sorted from blood, taken at week 0. The chain is encoded by TRBV13 joined to TRBJ2-1; the D gene is unclear. The sequence derives from a human donor with alopecia areata. The CDR3 region: CASSLGLAVRYNEQFF. At the DNA level, the sequence is TGTGCCAGCAGCTTAGGCCTGGCGGTTCGGTACAATGAGCAGTTCTTC.